The 17 T cell receptor beta chains below were found in one sample sequenced in a study of tissue T cells after allogeneic stem cell transplantation. Time point reported: mouse harvest day 14 after allogeneic transplant. Tail vein injection delivered 10^7 T-cell-depleted bone marrow cells and 10^6 splenic CD5+ T cells. Profiled with immunoSEQ multiplex PCR; TCRdb holds only in-frame clones, not every one. The data show roughly 5,400 clones, with roughly 40% seen just once and 24% held by the top ten. Input material: gut tissue. All receptors come from a female BALB/c mouse given C57BL/6 T cells with graft-versus-host disease after an allogeneic hematopoietic cell transplant.

Turning to this clone: The genes and germline here are from mouse. The DNA ends 1 residue before the CDR3 does, and the rest of the CDR3 is filled in from the germline J gene. The chain combines TRBV19 with TRBJ1-5; D possibly corresponds to TRBD1 (5 bases). The V end lost 6 bases, the J end lost 0 bases, and 10 bases lay between the germline ends. The length of the CDR3 is 14 residues. Germline loops: CDR1 FNHDT, CDR2 SITEND (reference sequence). The part of the CDR3 DNA that was read is TGTGCCAGCACCCCCGACAGTAACAACCAGGCTCCGCTT. This codes for CASTPDSNNQAPL. The CDR3 in full is CASTPDSNNQAPLF. Looking up the rest from reference TRBV19 and TRBJ1-5 gives the full variable domain: GGIITQTPKFLIGQEGQKLTLKCQQNFNHDTMYWYRQDSGKGLRLIYYSITENDLQKGDLSEGYDASREKKSSFSLTVTSAQKNEMAVFLCASTPDSNNQAPLFGEGTRLSVL.

A few counts support this clone. Gene names refer to mouse genes. The read comes to an end 1 residue before the CDR3 does, leaving the germline J gene to fill in the end. The chain couples TRBV26 to TRBJ1-5; TRBD1 aligns across 12 bases. The V and J ends lost 5 bases and 2 bases, in that order; junction bases with no gene match: 13. CDR3 size: 19 residues. CDR1 and CDR2 (germline): KGHPV, FQNQEV (reference sequence). Partial CDR3 DNA: TGTGCCAGCAGTGCGGCAGTCTGGGACAGGGGGCGAGACAACCAGGCTCCGCTT. It codes for CASSAAVWDRGRDNQAPL. The full CDR3 protein is CASSAAVWDRGRDNQAPLF.

A word on this clone: Mouse gene names and germline throughout. The read ends 1 residue early relative to the CDR3; the germline J gene fills the gap. The V and J genes are TRBV26 and TRBJ1-4, with TRBD1 as a possible D gene (5 bases). Between the trimmed V and J ends, which lost 7 bases and 0 bases, there was a span of 9 bases. This CDR3 has 14 amino acids. CDR1 is KGHPV and CDR2 is FQNQEV in the germline V gene (reference sequence). The CDR3 region is CASTPGVSNERLFF. The DNA read from the CDR3 is TGTGCCAGCACTCCGGGGGTTTCCAACGAAAGATTATTT.

Regarding this clone: Its ends do not fully match the called genes, so a read error is possible. The listed genes are named as in mouse. The read ends 1 residue shy of where the CDR3 ends; the end is completed using the germline J gene. The rearrangement uses TRBV13-2 and TRBJ2-1; 8 nucleotides match TRBD2. In germline, CDR1 is NNHNN, CDR2 SYGAGS (reference sequence). The CDR3 runs 16 residues. This CDR3 reads CASSDASWGVYAEQFF. CDR3 DNA, as far as it was read: TGTGCCAGCAGTGATGCAAGCTGGGGGGTCTATGCTGAGCAGTTC.

About this clone itself: Gene names refer to mouse genes. The DNA ends 1 residue before the CDR3 does, and the rest of the CDR3 is filled in from the germline J gene. The V and J genes are TRBV30 and TRBJ1-4; a weak D match, TRBD1 (5 bases). V lost 0 bases and J lost 3, with 8 bases in between. This CDR3 contains 14 residues. The germline gives CDR1 SQVVS, CDR2 ANEGSEA. This chain's CDR3 is CSSREARANERLFF. The sequenced CDR3 bases are TGTAGTTCTAGAGAGGCCAGGGCCAACGAAAGATTATTT.

This clone has only a few counts. Germline and genes here are mouse. The read finishes 1 residue shy of the CDR3 end, and the germline J gene is used to complete it. The chain couples TRBV2 to TRBJ1-2; D is possibly TRBD1 (6 bases). Per the germline V gene, CDR1 is LGHNA and CDR2 is YSYQKL. Between the trimmed V and J ends, which lost 3 bases and 0 bases, there was a span of 11 bases. The CDR3 runs to 15 residues. This CDR3 reads CASSQYRAPNSDYTF. Partial CDR3 DNA: TGTGCCAGCAGCCAGTACAGGGCCCCAAACTCCGACTACACC.

By share, this clone counts as hyperexpanded. Here the gene names and germline are mouse. The DNA ends 1 residue before the CDR3 does, and the rest of the CDR3 is filled in from the germline J gene. J is TRBJ2-7 and V is TRBV13-3; 8 bases fit TRBD2. The CDR3 has 14 amino acids. Germline values: CDR1 NNHDY, CDR2 SYVADS. V shed 2 bases, J shed 0 bases, and the junction held 1 base outside the gene matches. Incomplete CDR3 DNA: TGTGCCAGCAGTGACTGGGGGGACTCCTATGAACAGTAC. It codes for CASSDWGDSYEQY. The full CDR3 reads CASSDWGDSYEQYF.

Of note for this clone: Germline and genes here are mouse. Read coverage stops 1 residue before the CDR3 terminus; the germline J gene supplies the remainder. The rearrangement links TRBV19 to TRBJ1-1; D may be TRBD1 (5 bases). V was shortened by 1 base and J by 5 bases, with 12 bases between the two germline ends. The CDR3 totals 14 residues. The germline V gene has CDR1 FNHDT and CDR2 SITEND (reference sequence). This CDR3 reads CASSIRQGKTEVFF. CDR3 DNA, as far as it was read: TGTGCCAGCAGTATACGCCAGGGAAAGACAGAAGTCTTC.

In the case of this clone: Gene names are mouse gene names. The read gets to within 1 residue of the CDR3 end, and the germline J gene fills in the rest. The V gene is TRBV4, the J gene TRBJ2-4, with TRBD2 matching 7 bases. The CDR3 sequence is 13 residues long. Germline-derived CDR1 and CDR2 are LGHDT and YNNKQL (reference sequence). Trimming removed 4 bases from V and 6 bases from J; junction bases left unmatched: 4. The CDR3 region is CASSFDWVNTLYF. CDR3 DNA, as far as it was read: TGTGCCAGCAGCTTCGACTGGGTGAACACCTTGTAC.

By its share, this clone is large. Genes and germline are mouse. The DNA ends 1 residue before the CDR3 does, and the rest of the CDR3 is filled in from the germline J gene. The rearrangement links TRBV3 to TRBJ1-1; possibly TRBD1 for D (6 bases). Germline V gene sequence: CDR1 SNHLY, CDR2 FYNGKV (reference sequence). The CDR3 sequence is 13 residues long. Deletions cut 3 bases from V and 4 bases from J, with 9 bases between. CDR3 DNA (partial): TGTGCCAGCAGCTTGGGGGGCGGCACAGAAGTCTTC. It codes for CASSLGGGTEVF. The whole CDR3 protein reads CASSLGGGTEVFF.

In regard to this clone: Gene names denote mouse genes. The observed sequence ends 1 residue before the CDR3 terminus, with the missing tail filled in from the germline J gene. The chain employs TRBV4 and TRBJ1-4; 10 bases agree with TRBD1. This CDR3 has 13 amino acids. J lost 7 bases, V lost 11 bases, and 7 bases had no gene match. In germline, CDR1 is LGHDT, CDR2 YNNKQL (reference sequence). The covered CDR3 bases are TGTGCCCCGGCGGGACAGGGGTTCGAAAGATTATTT. The encoded protein is CAPAGQGFERLF. The CDR3, in full, reads CAPAGQGFERLFF.

This clone was picked up one time. Gene names refer to mouse genes. The read finishes 1 residue shy of the CDR3 end, and the germline J gene is used to complete it. The chain is built from TRBV16 and TRBJ1-1; a weak D match, TRBD1 (6 bases). The V end was cut by 6 bases, the J end by 0 bases, with 11 bases between. The CDR3 is 14 residues long. Germline V lookup: CDR1 SGHSA, CDR2 FRNQAP. The CDR3 bases that were read are TGTGCAAGCAGTTCCGGGACATCAAACACAGAAGTCTTC. Translating it yields CASSSGTSNTEVF. The full CDR3 reads CASSSGTSNTEVFF.

Details on this clone: Gene names follow the mouse nomenclature. Sequencing ends 1 residue short of the CDR3 end; the germline J gene provides the rest. The rearrangement uses TRBV26 and TRBJ2-5; TRBD2 matches at 8 bases. After removal of 0 bases from V and 2 bases from J, the junction contained 1 base not matched to a gene. Germline CDR1 and CDR2: KGHPV and FQNQEV (reference sequence). The CDR3 is made up of 15 amino acids. This chain's CDR3 is CASSLSGGGQDTQYF. The covered CDR3 bases are TGTGCCAGCAGTCTGTCTGGGGGGGGCCAAGACACCCAGTAC.

Comments on this clone: Mouse names are used for the genes. The read halts 1 residue ahead of the CDR3 end, with the missing end drawn from the germline J gene. V is TRBV20 and J is TRBJ1-3; 8 bases are a match to TRBD1. The CDR3 length is 19 residues. Germline V lookup: CDR1 GFQATS, CDR2 STVNSAI. V dropped 1 base and J dropped 0; count of bases not matched to a gene: 14. CDR3 in amino acids: CGARGQGIGVPYSGNTLYF. Incomplete CDR3 DNA: TGTGGTGCTAGGGGACAGGGGATAGGGGTCCCCTATTCTGGAAATACGCTCTAT.

Relative to its sample, this clone is medium-sized. The gene names given are mouse names. The sequenced fragment ends 1 residue before the CDR3 boundary, so the rest is inferred from the germline J gene. The chain couples TRBV16 to TRBJ1-4; no clear D gene. Germline V gene sequence: CDR1 SGHSA, CDR2 FRNQAP. Trimming stripped 0 bases from V and 0 bases from J, with 5 bases between. The CDR3 contains 15 residues. This chain's CDR3 is CASSLDPISNERLFF. The CDR3 DNA, read in part, is TGTGCAAGCAGCTTAGATCCGATTTCCAACGAAAGATTATTT.

Comments on this clone: Genes here carry mouse names. The read finishes 1 residue shy of the CDR3 end, and the germline J gene is used to complete it. The chain has TRBV26 and TRBJ1-1; no reliable D call. V was clipped by 6 bases and J by 0 bases, with 8 bases between them. The CDR3 length is 13 residues. Germline V gene data show CDR1 as KGHPV and CDR2 as FQNQEV (reference sequence). This CDR3 reads CASSPGTNTEVFF. The sequenced CDR3 bases are TGTGCCAGCAGCCCCGGGACAAACACAGAAGTCTTC.

This clone was detected a few times. The gene symbols are mouse symbols. The read terminates 1 residue ahead of where the CDR3 ends, so the germline J gene completes it. This sequence joins TRBV31 and TRBJ2-3, with 11 positions matching TRBD2. The CDR3 extends over 14 amino acids. Germline CDR1 GKSSPN, CDR2 SITVG. V lost 5 bases, J lost 3 bases, and 4 bases stayed unmatched. CDR3 DNA, as far as it was read: TGTGCCTGGGACTGGGGGGGTCGGGCAGAAACGCTGTAT. It specifies CAWDWGGRAETLY. The CDR3 in its entirety is CAWDWGGRAETLYF.